These 17 T cell receptor beta chains were sequenced from one sample in a study of post-analysis software for immune sequencing data. These TCRs are of unknown antigen specificity. Study observations and caveats: Among roughly five TRBV segments more frequent in patients than controls were TRBV5-6, TRBV5-1 and TRBV20-1.

The TCR beta cDNA libraries contained unique molecular identifiers. TCRdb redid the calling of the PCR reads with MiXCR, one entry per CDR3 protein. The table has roughly 400,000 distinct CDR3 sequences, roughly 40% seen once. The specimen sequenced was blood. These receptors all stem from a girl aged 2-10 years with multiple sclerosis.

This clonotype showed up just a few times. One end of the junction fails to match germline, which may point to a read error. This chain connects TRBV20-1 to TRBJ2-5; the match to TRBD2 covers 13 bases. The J call is in doubt because the DNA end fits TRBJ2-7 better. The CDR3 consists of 12 residues. Germline assignment: CDR1 DFQATT and CDR2 SNEGSKA (reference sequence). CDR3 in amino acids: CSTSGGAYEQYF. The CDR3 nucleotides read TGCAGTACTAGCGGGGGGGCCTACGAGCAGTACTTC.

Concerning this clonotype: An end of the junction does not agree with germline; a read error may underlie this. The rearrangement uses TRBV4-3 and TRBJ2-1; TRBD2 matches 7 bases. The CDR3 totals 16 residues. Germline V gene data show CDR1 as LGHNA and CDR2 as YSLEER. The CDR3 reads CANSQNRGGNYNEQFF. CDR3 DNA: TGCGCCAACAGCCAGAATCGCGGGGGAAATTACAATGAGCAGTTCTTC.

V gene TRBV28 combines with J gene TRBJ1-2; 7 bases agree with TRBD1. This CDR3 comprises 14 residues. Germline V lookup: CDR1 MDHEN, CDR2 SYDVKM. Trimming took 5 bases from V and 5 from J; bases not matched to a gene: 8. The CDR3 bases are TGTGCCAGCAGTACCCTACAGGGGCCGTATGGCTACACCTTC. It specifies CASSTLQGPYGYTF.

This chain joins TRBV2 and TRBJ2-1; no firm D call. Trimming took 8 bases from V and 6 from J, leaving 11 bases between them. This CDR3 has 12 amino acids. CDR1 SNHLY and CDR2 FYNNEI come from the germline V gene. The CDR3 bases are TGTGCCAGCCCGAACGAAGGCAATGAGCAGTTCTTC. Translation: CASPNEGNEQFF.

The chain combines TRBV20-1 with TRBJ2-1, with D possibly TRBD1 on 6 matching bases. V gave up 1 base and J gave up 11 bases, with 9 bases separating them. There are 11 residues in the CDR3. Germline V gives CDR1 DFQATT, CDR2 SNEGSKA (reference sequence). The CDR3 is CSARGQVKQFF. In nucleotides, the CDR3 is TGCAGTGCTAGAGGACAGGTCAAGCAGTTCTTC.

The V and J genes are TRBV28 and TRBJ1-6, with D unresolved. Germline V gene data show CDR1 as MDHEN and CDR2 as SYDVKM. V shed 2 bases and J shed 8 bases, with 4 bases lying between them. The CDR3 runs to 12 residues. The CDR3 loop is CASSLEDSPLHF. The CDR3 DNA follows: TGTGCCAGCAGTTTAGAGGATTCACCCCTCCACTTT.

The CDR3 loop is CSVVGGRREAFF. CDR3 bases: TGCAGCGTTGTTGGGGGTCGCAGAGAAGCTTTCTTT. The chain recombines TRBV29-1 with TRBJ1-1; D possibly corresponds to TRBD1 (5 bases). Between the trimmed V and J ends, which lost 4 bases and 8 bases, there was a span of 14 bases. The CDR3 extends over 12 amino acids. CDR1 and CDR2 (germline): SQVTM, ANQGSEA.

This rearrangement joins TRBV18 to TRBJ2-4, with TRBD2 identical over 8 bases. Germline V gives CDR1 KGHSH, CDR2 LQKENI. Trimming at V came to 4 bases and at J to 2 bases, leaving 7 bases not matched to a gene. This CDR3 spans 16 amino acids. The CDR3 DNA reads TGTGCCAGCTCACTCCAGCGGGAGCAAACCAAAAACATTCAGTACTTC. Translating gives CASSLQREQTKNIQYF.

This clonotype was seen only a few times. The chain couples TRBV4-2 to TRBJ1-1; D unclear. The CDR3 has 13 residues. Trimming shortened V by 0 bases and J by 5 bases, and 7 bases separated the two germline ends. The germline gives CDR1 LGHNA, CDR2 YNFKEQ. CDR3 loop: CASSQDRGTEAFF. The CDR3 nucleotides are TGTGCCAGCAGCCAAGATCGGGGAACTGAAGCTTTCTTT.

There are a few counts of this clonotype. For the CDR3, the DNA is TGCAGTGCTAGAGATATAGGACTAGCGGGATATGGCTACAATGAGCAGTTCTTC. Translation: CSARDIGLAGYGYNEQFF. J is TRBJ2-1 and V is TRBV20-1; 12 bases map to TRBD2. Germline values: CDR1 DFQATT, CDR2 SNEGSKA (reference sequence). The CDR3 extends over 18 amino acids. With V trimmed by 0 bases and J by 3 bases, 9 bases remained unmatched.

This clonotype was seen more than once but under ten times. CDR3 in DNA: TGTGCCAGCAGCTTAGTGGGGGGAACTGATGGCTACACCTTC. Its translation: CASSLVGGTDGYTF. This chain uses TRBV7-2 with TRBJ1-2; TRBD1 is a possible D gene (5 bases). V was cut by 1 base and J by 6 bases, with 12 bases left in between. This CDR3 spans 14 amino acids. Germline V lookup: CDR1 SGHTA, CDR2 FQGNSA.

V gene TRBV20-1 combines with J gene TRBJ1-5; 8 bases match TRBD1. Per the germline V gene, CDR1 is DFQATT and CDR2 is SNEGSKA (reference sequence). The CDR3 extends over 16 amino acids. With V trimmed by 3 bases and J by 4 bases, 11 bases remained unmatched. The CDR3 sequence: CSASPSPRGPNQPQHF. The CDR3 DNA reads TGCAGTGCTAGCCCCTCCCCCAGGGGGCCGAATCAGCCCCAGCATTTT.

The chain employs TRBV12-3 or TRBV12-4 and TRBJ1-3; 7 nucleotides line up with TRBD1. Trimming removed 6 bases from V and 7 bases from J; junction bases left unmatched: 6. The length of the CDR3 is 13 residues. In DNA form, the CDR3 reads TGTGCCAGCAGAAGACAGGGACCGAACACCATATATTTT. Amino acids: CASRRQGPNTIYF.

To note about this clonotype: The final CDR3 position lacks the conserved phenylalanine or tryptophan, pointing to a likely read error. The rearrangement joins TRBV20-1 to TRBJ1-2; D may be TRBD1 (5 bases). The length of the CDR3 is 13 residues. The V end lost 3 bases, the J end lost 8 bases, and 16 bases lay between the germline ends. In germline, CDR1 is DFQATT, CDR2 SNEGSKA (reference sequence). DNA of the CDR3: TGCAGTGCTAGTCCGGGAAGGGGCGCCGGCTACACCTGC. This translates into CSASPGRGAGYTC.

The gene calls are TRBV3-1 and TRBJ2-7; possible D gene TRBD2, 5 bases. The germline V gene has CDR1 LGHDT and CDR2 YNNKEL (reference sequence). V was cut by 4 bases and J by 7 bases, with 20 bases left in between. The CDR3 has 15 amino acids. Here the CDR3 reads CASSPVRGLSGEQYF. CDR3 DNA sequence: TGTGCCAGCAGCCCAGTTAGAGGGTTGTCGGGGGAGCAGTACTTC.

The chain employs TRBV7-2 and TRBJ2-5; possibly TRBD1 or TRBD2 for D (5 bases each). The DNA matches TRBJ2-7 better at its end, which makes the J call doubtful. The germline gives CDR1 SGHTA, CDR2 FQGNSA. The CDR3 covers 13 residues. The CDR3 bases are TGTGCCAGCAGCTTCATCGAGGGGTACGAGCAGTACTTC. Its translation: CASSFIEGYEQYF.

A few counts support this clonotype. The rearrangement joins TRBV20-1 to TRBJ1-2; 10 bases align to TRBD1. The V and J ends lost 3 bases and 9 bases, in that order; junction bases with no gene match: 10. The CDR3 loop spans 14 amino acids. CDR1 is DFQATT, CDR2 SNEGSKA, per germline (reference sequence). The CDR3 protein is CSASGTGESFSYTF. The DNA for the CDR3 is TGCAGTGCTAGTGGGACAGGGGAATCATTCAGCTACACCTTC.